This T cell receptor (beta chain) comes out of a study of cytomegalovirus exposure and HLA in healthy donors. Generated by immunoSEQ multiplex PCR, the TCRdb table keeps only in-frame clones and is missing some. The repertoire holds tens of thousands of clones, with about 89% as singletons. The clonotype comes from a man aged 18-30 years in good health and CMV-seronegative. The sequenced sample consisted of PBMCs.

The CDR3 here is CASSQVGRLRGETQYF. CDR3 coding DNA: TGTGCCAGCAGCCAAGTTGGCCGCCTAAGGGGAGAGACCCAGTACTTC. The genes are TRBV14 and TRBJ2-5; a weak D match, TRBD1 (5 bases). The germline gives CDR1 SGHDN, CDR2 FVKESK. Trimming removed 1 base at V and 4 bases at J, with 16 bases between. CDR3 size: 16 residues.